Following are 9 T cell receptor beta chains from one sample sequenced in a study of blood T cell repertoires in COVID-19. Produced via immunoSEQ multiplex PCR; TCRdb's table is partial and in-frame only. The repertoire has 150,000 to 200,000 clones, 75% to 90% of them found once; the top ten carry around 0.77%. Sequenced input: PBMCs or T cells enriched from blood (not recorded which). The receptors were sampled from a young woman who had recovered from COVID-19.

In nucleotides, the CDR3 is TGTGCCAGCAGCTGGACAGGGGCGGCCACCGGGGAGCTGTTTTTT. Its translation is CASSWTGAATGELFF. The V call is TRBV5-6, the J call TRBJ2-2, with 9 bases fitting TRBD1. V gave up 3 bases and J gave up 4 bases; unmatched junction bases: 4. This CDR3 has 15 amino acids. Germline-derived CDR1 and CDR2 are SGHDT and YYEEEE.

This clone was recorded only once. The chain is built from TRBV19 and TRBJ2-7, with 12 bases fitting TRBD1. CDR3 length equals 15 residues. CDR1 is LNHDA and CDR2 is SQIVND in the germline V gene (reference sequence). V shed 6 bases, J shed 3 bases, and the junction held 6 bases outside the gene matches. This CDR3 reads CASRDGTGGIYEQYF. In DNA, the CDR3 is TGTGCCAGTAGGGACGGGACAGGGGGCATCTACGAGCAGTACTTC.

This sequence joins TRBV19 and TRBJ1-5, with D tentatively TRBD1 (5 bases). This CDR3 spans 12 amino acids. The germline gives CDR1 LNHDA, CDR2 SQIVND (reference sequence). V lost 6 bases to trimming and J lost 5 bases, with 8 bases between them. This CDR3 reads CASRGEDQPQHF. CDR3 coding DNA: TGTGCCAGTAGGGGGGAGGATCAGCCCCAGCATTTT.

The chain joins TRBV7-2 to TRBJ2-7; no clear D gene. The V gene's germline CDR1 is SGHTA and CDR2 FQGNSA. The V end lost 0 bases, the J end lost 7 bases, and 10 bases lay between the germline ends. CDR3 size: 13 residues. The CDR3 reads CASSLAPSREQYF. Written as DNA, the CDR3 is TGTGCCAGCAGCTTAGCGCCCAGCAGGGAGCAGTACTTC. Supplemented by reference TRBV7-2 and TRBJ2-7, the full variable domain reads GAGVSQSPSNKVTEKGKDVELRCDPISGHTALYWYRQSLGQGLEFLIYFQGNSAPDKSGLPSDRFSAERTGGSVSTLTIQRTQQEDSAVYLCASSLAPSREQYFGPGTRLTVT.

The rearrangement uses TRBV10-3 and TRBJ1-1; TRBD1 agrees at 10 bases. CDR1 ENHRY and CDR2 SYGVKD come from the germline V gene. CDR3 size: 15 residues. Germline trimming cut 3 bases from V and 6 bases from J; bases unmatched to any gene: 7. The CDR3 region has the DNA TGTGCCATCAGTGACGTAGGGACAGGGGTGTCTGAAGCTTTCTTT. Amino acid sequence: CAISDVGTGVSEAFF.

Points on this clone: Other DNA variants within this sample encode the same CDR3. The V gene is TRBV5-1, the J gene TRBJ1-2; 11 nucleotides match TRBD1. CDR3 length equals 14 residues. V lost 3 bases, J lost 7 bases, and 5 bases stayed unmatched. Germline V gene lookup returns CDR1 SGHRS and CDR2 YFSETQ. The CDR3 DNA sequence: TGCGCCAGCAGCTCCGGGACAGGGGGTGTTGGCTACACCTTC. The encoded protein is CASSSGTGGVGYTF.

The V gene is TRBV7-6, the J gene TRBJ1-1; 7 nucleotides align to TRBD1. Losses at the gene ends were 3 bases for V and 0 bases for J; bases not matched to a gene: 7. CDR3 length equals 16 residues. Germline values: CDR1 SGHVS, CDR2 FNYEAQ. CDR3 coding DNA: TGTGCCAGCAGCTTCGGACAGGATGACCTGAACACTGAAGCTTTCTTT. Translating gives CASSFGQDDLNTEAFF.

V and J are TRBV28 and TRBJ1-6; D remains ambiguous. This CDR3 spans 12 amino acids. In germline, CDR1 is MDHEN, CDR2 SYDVKM. Trimming cost V 3 bases and J 10 bases, with 7 bases left between them. The CDR3 loop reads CASSLLVSPLHF. CDR3 DNA: TGTGCCAGCAGTTTGTTAGTCTCACCCCTCCACTTT.

A single count supports this clone. The genes are TRBV7-9 and TRBJ2-4; TRBD1 aligns across 9 bases. Germline lookup yields CDR1 SEHNR and CDR2 FQNEAQ (reference sequence). With 2 bases clipped from V and 2 bases from J, the junction kept 7 bases outside the gene matches. This CDR3 is 17 amino acids long. CDR3 nucleotide sequence: TGTGCCAGCAGCTTACTCACAGGGGGCAAGACCAAAAACATTCAGTACTTC. Protein: CASSLLTGGKTKNIQYF. The whole variable domain, remainder taken from reference TRBV7-9 and TRBJ2-4, is DTGVSQNPRHKITKRGQNVTFRCDPISEHNRLYWYRQTLGQGPEFLTYFQNEAQLEKSRLLSDRFSAERPKGSFSTLEIQRTEQGDSAMYLCASSLLTGGKTKNIQYFGAGTRLSVL.